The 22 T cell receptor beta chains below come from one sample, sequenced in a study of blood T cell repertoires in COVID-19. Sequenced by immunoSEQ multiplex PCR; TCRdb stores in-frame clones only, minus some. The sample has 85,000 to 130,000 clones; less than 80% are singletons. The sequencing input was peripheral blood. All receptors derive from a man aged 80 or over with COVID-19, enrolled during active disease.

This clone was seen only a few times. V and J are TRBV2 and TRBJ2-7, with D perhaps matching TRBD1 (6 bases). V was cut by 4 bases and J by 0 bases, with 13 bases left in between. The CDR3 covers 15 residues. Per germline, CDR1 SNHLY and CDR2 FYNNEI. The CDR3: CASSGPLGASYEQYF. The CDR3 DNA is TGTGCCAGCAGTGGGCCCCTGGGGGCCTCCTACGAGCAGTACTTC.

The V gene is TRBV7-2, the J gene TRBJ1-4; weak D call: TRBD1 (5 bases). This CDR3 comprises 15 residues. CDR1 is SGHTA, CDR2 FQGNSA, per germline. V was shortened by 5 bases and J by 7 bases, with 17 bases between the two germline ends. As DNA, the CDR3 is TGTGCCAGCAGCCGTGCCCTGGGGGGGGGTGAAAAACTGTTTTTT. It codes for CASSRALGGGEKLFF.

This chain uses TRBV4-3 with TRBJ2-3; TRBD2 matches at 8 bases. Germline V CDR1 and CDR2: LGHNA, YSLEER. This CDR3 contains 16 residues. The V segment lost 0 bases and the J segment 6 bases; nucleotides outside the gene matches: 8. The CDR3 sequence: CASSQDAGRAPDTQYF. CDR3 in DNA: TGCGCCAGCAGCCAAGACGCCGGGAGGGCCCCTGATACGCAGTATTTT.

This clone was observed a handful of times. The CDR3 reads CSASTGPGGQPQHF. The CDR3 region has the DNA TGCAGTGCTAGTACAGGCCCTGGCGGTCAGCCCCAGCATTTT. The V call is TRBV20-1, the J call TRBJ1-5, with D possibly TRBD1 on 5 matching bases. V lost 3 bases and J 6 bases, leaving 15 bases between the germline ends. Germline V gene data show CDR1 as DFQATT and CDR2 as SNEGSKA (reference sequence). There are 14 residues in the CDR3.

The CDR3 coding sequence is TGTGCCAGCAGCGCCCGAGGGACATCAGTGGGCTACACCTTC. Translation: CASSARGTSVGYTF. The chain carries TRBV2 and TRBJ1-2; maybe TRBD1 (6 bases). Germline V CDR1 and CDR2: SNHLY, FYNNEI. V gave up 6 bases and J gave up 8 bases, with 19 bases separating them. This CDR3 has 14 amino acids.

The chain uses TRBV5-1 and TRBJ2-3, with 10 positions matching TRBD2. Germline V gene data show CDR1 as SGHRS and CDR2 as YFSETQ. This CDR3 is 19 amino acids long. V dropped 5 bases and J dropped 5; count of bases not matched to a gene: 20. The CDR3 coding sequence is TGCGCCAGCAGTAACCCCTCCGCCCTAGCGGGAGATCTTCAAGATACGCAGTATTTT. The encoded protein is CASSNPSALAGDLQDTQYF.

CDR3 DNA sequence: TGTGCCTGGAGGATACAGGGAGACTATGGCTACACCTTC. The encoded protein is CAWRIQGDYGYTF. V is TRBV30 and J is TRBJ1-2; a possible D gene is TRBD1 (6 bases). Deletions cut 3 bases from V and 3 bases from J, with 11 bases between. The germline V gene has CDR1 GTSNPN and CDR2 SVGIG (reference sequence). CDR3 size: 13 residues.

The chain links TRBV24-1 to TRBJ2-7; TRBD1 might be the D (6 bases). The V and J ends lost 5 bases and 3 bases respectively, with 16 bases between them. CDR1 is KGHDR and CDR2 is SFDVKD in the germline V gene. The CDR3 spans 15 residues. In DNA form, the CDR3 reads TGTGCCACCAGTGGGGCCGAACAGGGTAACTACGAGCAGTACTTC. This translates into CATSGAEQGNYEQYF.

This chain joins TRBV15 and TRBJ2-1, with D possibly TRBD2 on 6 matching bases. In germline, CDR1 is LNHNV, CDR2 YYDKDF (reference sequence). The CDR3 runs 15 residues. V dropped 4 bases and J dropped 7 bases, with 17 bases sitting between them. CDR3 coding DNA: TGTGCCACCAGCATGCCGGGAGTCCTATCGAATGAGCAGTTCTTC. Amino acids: CATSMPGVLSNEQFF.

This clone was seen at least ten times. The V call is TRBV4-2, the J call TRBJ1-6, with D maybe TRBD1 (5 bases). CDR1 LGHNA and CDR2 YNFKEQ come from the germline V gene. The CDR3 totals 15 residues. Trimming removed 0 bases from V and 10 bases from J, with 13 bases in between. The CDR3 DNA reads TGTGCCAGCAGCCAAGATTCTCAGGGCTACTCACCCCTCCACTTT. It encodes CASSQDSQGYSPLHF.

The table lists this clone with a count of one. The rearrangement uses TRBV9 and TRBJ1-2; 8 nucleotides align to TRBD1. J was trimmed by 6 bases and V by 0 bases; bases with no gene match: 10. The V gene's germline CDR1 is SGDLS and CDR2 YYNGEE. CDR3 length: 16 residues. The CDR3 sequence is CASSVELRGDRNGYTF. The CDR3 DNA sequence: TGTGCCAGCAGCGTAGAACTTAGAGGGGACAGGAATGGCTACACCTTC.

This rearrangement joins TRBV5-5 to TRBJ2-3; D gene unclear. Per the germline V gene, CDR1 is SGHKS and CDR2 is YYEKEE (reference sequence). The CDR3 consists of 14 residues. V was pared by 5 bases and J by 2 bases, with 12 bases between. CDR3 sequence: CASRTLIHTDTQYF. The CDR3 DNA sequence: TGTGCCAGCAGGACACTTATACACACAGATACGCAGTATTTT.

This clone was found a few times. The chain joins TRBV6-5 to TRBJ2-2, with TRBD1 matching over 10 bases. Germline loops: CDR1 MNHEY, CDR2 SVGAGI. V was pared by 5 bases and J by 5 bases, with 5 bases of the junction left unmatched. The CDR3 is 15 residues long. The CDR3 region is CASSRGQGRTGELFF. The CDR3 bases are TGTGCCAGCAGTAGGGGACAGGGGAGAACCGGGGAGCTGTTTTTT.

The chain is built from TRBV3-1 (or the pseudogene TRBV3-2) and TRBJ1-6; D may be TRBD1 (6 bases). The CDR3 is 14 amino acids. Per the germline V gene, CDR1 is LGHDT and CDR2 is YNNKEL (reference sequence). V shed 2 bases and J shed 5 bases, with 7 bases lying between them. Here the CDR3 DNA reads TGTGCCAGCAGCCAAACAGGGAATAATTCACCCCTCCACTTT. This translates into CASSQTGNNSPLHF.

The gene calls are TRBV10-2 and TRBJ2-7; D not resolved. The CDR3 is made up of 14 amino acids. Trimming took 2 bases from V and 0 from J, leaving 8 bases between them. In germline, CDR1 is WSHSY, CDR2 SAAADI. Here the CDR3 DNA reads TGCGCCAGCAGTGAGGGCGGAGTCTCCTACGAGCAGTACTTC. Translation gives CASSEGGVSYEQYF.

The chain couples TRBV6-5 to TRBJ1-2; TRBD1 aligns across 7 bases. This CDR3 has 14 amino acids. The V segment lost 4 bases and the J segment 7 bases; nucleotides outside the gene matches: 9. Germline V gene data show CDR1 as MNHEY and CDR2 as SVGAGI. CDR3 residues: CASSSPDRVVGYTF. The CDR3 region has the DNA TGTGCCAGCAGTTCCCCCGACAGGGTAGTTGGCTACACCTTC.

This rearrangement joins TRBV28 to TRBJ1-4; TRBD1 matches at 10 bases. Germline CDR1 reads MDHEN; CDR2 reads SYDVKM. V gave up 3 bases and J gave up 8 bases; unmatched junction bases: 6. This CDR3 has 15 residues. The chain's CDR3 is CASSFSGTGDEKLFF. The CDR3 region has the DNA TGTGCCAGCAGTTTTTCTGGGACAGGGGACGAAAAACTGTTTTTT.

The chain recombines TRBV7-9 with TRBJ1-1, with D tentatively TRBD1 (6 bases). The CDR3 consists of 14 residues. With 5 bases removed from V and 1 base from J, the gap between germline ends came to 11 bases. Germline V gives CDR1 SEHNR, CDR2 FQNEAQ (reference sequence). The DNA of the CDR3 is TGTGCCAGCAGCCCCTGGACAGCGAACACTGAAGCTTTCTTT. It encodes CASSPWTANTEAFF.

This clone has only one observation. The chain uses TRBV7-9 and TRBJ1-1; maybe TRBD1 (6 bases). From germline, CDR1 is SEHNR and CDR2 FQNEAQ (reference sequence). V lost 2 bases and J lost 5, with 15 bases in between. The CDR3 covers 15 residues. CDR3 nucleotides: TGTGCCAGCAGCTTAATGGCGGGGGCGCTGACTGAAGCTTTCTTT. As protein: CASSLMAGALTEAFF.

This chain's CDR3 is CATRPGDGSYEQYF. In DNA, the CDR3 is TGCGCCACCCGACCGGGAGACGGCTCCTACGAGCAGTACTTC. V gene TRBV5-1 combines with J gene TRBJ2-7; D may be TRBD2 (6 bases). This CDR3 spans 14 amino acids. The V end lost 9 bases, the J end lost 0 bases, and 16 bases lay between the germline ends. Germline CDR1 is SGHRS and CDR2 is YFSETQ.

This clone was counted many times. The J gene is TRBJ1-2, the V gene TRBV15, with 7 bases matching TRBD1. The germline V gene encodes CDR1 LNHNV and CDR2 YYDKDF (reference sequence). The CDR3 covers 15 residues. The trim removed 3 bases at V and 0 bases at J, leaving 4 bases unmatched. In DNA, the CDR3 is TGTGCCACCAGCAGGACCGGGACAGCTAACTATGGCTACACCTTC. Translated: CATSRTGTANYGYTF.

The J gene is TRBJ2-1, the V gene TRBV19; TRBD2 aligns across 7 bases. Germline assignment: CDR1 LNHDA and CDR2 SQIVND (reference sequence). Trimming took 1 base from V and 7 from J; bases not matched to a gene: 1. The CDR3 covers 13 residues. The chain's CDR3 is CASSIGLANEQFF. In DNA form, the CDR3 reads TGTGCCAGTAGTATAGGACTAGCAAATGAGCAGTTCTTC. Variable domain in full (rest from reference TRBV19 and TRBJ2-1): DGGITQSPKYLFRKEGQNVTLSCEQNLNHDAMYWYRQDPGQGLRLIYYSQIVNDFQKGDIAEGYSVSREKKESFPLTVTSAQKNPTAFYLCASSIGLANEQFFGPGTRLTVL.